The text below deals with one TCR beta chain. These data originate in a study of blood T cells in healthy people across ages. The authors ran a second PCR of 7 to 11 cycles using a sample-barcoded 5' primer and a J-beta primer mix. TCRdb re-derived calls from the 5' RACE reads in MiXCR, one entry per CDR3 protein. The sample comprises 1,800,000 or so distinct CDR3 sequences, more than 35% of which are singletons, and 23% rests with the top ten. The origin of this receptor is a human donor in good health. The source material was blood.

CDR3 coding DNA: TGCAGTGCGGCTTGGGCTAGCAATCAGCCCCAGCATTTT. It is translated as CSAAWASNQPQHF. The chain joins TRBV20-1 to TRBJ1-5; D gene uncertain. This CDR3 comprises 13 residues. With 6 bases removed from V and 0 bases from J, the gap between germline ends came to 9 bases. The V gene's germline CDR1 is DFQATT and CDR2 SNEGSKA (reference sequence).